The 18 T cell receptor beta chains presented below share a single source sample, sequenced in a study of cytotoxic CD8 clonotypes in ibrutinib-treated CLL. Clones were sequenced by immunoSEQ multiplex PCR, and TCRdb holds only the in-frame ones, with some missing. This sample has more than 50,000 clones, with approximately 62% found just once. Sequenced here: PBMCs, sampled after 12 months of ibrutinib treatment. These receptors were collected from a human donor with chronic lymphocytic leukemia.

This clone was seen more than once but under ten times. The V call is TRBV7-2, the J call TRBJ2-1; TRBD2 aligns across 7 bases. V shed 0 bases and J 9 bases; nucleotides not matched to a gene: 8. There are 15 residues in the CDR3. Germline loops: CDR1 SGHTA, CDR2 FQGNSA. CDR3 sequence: CASSLAGRKTTEQFF. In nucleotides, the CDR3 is TGTGCCAGCAGCTTAGCCGGGAGGAAAACCACTGAGCAGTTCTTC. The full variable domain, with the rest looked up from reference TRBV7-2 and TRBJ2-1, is GAGVSQSPSNKVTEKGKDVELRCDPISGHTALYWYRQSLGQGLEFLIYFQGNSAPDKSGLPSDRFSAERTGGSVSTLTIQRTQQEDSAVYLCASSLAGRKTTEQFFGPGTRLTVL.

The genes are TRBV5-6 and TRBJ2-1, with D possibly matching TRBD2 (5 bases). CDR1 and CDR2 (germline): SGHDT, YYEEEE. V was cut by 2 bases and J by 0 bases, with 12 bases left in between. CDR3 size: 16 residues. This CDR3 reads CASSLMLAYSYNEQFF. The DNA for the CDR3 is TGTGCCAGCAGCTTAATGCTAGCCTACTCCTACAATGAGCAGTTCTTC.

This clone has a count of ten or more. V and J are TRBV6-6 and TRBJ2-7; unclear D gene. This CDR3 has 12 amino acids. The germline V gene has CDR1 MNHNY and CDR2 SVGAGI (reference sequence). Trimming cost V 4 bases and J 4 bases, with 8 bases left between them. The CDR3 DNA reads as TGTGCCAGCAGTTCCTTTGTTTACGAGCAGTACTTC. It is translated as CASSSFVYEQYF.

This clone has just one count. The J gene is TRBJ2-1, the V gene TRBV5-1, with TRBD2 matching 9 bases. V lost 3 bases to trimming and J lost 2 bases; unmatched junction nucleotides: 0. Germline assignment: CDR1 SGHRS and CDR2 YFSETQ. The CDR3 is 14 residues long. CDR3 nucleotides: TGCGCCAGCAGCTGGACTAGCGCCTACAATGAGCAGTTCTTC. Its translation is CASSWTSAYNEQFF.

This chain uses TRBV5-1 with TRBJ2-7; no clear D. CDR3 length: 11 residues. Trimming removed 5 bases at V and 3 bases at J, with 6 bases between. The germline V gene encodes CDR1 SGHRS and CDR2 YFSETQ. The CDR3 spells CASRGIYEQYF. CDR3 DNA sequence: TGCGCCAGCAGGGGGATCTACGAGCAGTACTTC.

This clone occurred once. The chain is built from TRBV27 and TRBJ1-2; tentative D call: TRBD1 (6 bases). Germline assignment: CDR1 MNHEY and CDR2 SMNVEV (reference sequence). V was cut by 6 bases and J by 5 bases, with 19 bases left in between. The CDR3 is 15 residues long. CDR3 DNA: TGTGCCAGCAGAACTGACAGTAGGGGGGTTTATGGCTACACCTTC. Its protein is CASRTDSRGVYGYTF.

CDR3: CASSYGHLNTEAFF. As DNA, the CDR3 is TGTGCCAGCAGTTACGGACACTTGAACACTGAAGCTTTCTTT. The chain couples TRBV6-5 to TRBJ1-1, with D maybe TRBD1 (5 bases). Germline assignment: CDR1 MNHEY and CDR2 SVGAGI. V lost 2 bases, J lost 0 bases, and 7 bases lay in between. There are 14 residues in the CDR3.

CDR3 in amino acids: CASSQGSTGELFF. The CDR3 nucleotides read TGTGCCAGCTCGCAGGGGAGCACCGGGGAGCTGTTTTTT. This chain uses TRBV18 with TRBJ2-2; perhaps TRBD1 as D (6 bases). V lost 6 bases to trimming and J lost 4 bases, with 9 bases between them. The CDR3 consists of 13 residues. Germline values: CDR1 KGHSH, CDR2 LQKENI.

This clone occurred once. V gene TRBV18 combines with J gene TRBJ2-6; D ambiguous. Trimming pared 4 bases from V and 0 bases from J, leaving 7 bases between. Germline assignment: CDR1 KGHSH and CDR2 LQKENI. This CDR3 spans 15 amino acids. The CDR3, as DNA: TGTGCCAGCTCACAACAGAGCTCTGGGGCCAACGTCCTGACTTTC. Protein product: CASSQQSSGANVLTF.

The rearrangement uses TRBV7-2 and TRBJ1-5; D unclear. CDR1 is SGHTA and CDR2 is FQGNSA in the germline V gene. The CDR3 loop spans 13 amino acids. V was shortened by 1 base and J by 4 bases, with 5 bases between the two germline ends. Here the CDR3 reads CASSLGPNQPQHF. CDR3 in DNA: TGTGCCAGCAGCTTAGGGCCAAATCAGCCCCAGCATTTT.

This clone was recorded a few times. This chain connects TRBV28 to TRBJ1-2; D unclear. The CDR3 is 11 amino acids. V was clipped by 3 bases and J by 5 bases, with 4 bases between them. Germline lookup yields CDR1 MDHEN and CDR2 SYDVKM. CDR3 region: CASSFTYGYTF. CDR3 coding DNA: TGTGCCAGCAGTTTTACTTATGGCTACACCTTC.

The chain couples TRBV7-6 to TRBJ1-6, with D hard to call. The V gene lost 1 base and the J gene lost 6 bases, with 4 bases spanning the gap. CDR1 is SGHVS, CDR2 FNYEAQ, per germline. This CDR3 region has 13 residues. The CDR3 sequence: CASSLGANSPLHF. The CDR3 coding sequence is TGTGCCAGCAGCTTAGGAGCTAATTCACCCCTCCACTTT.

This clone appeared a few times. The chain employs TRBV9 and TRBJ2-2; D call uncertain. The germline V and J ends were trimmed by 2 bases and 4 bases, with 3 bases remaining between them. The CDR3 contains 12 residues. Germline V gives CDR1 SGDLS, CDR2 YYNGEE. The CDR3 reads CASSVGTGELFF. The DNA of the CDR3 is TGTGCCAGCAGCGTCGGCACCGGGGAGCTGTTTTTT.

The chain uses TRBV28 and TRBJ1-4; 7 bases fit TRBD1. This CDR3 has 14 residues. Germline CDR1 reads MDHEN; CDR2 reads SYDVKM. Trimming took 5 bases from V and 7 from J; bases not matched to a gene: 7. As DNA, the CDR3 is TGTGCCAGCAGTCTAGGGGGCGTGGGTGAAAAACTGTTTTTT. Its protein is CASSLGGVGEKLFF.

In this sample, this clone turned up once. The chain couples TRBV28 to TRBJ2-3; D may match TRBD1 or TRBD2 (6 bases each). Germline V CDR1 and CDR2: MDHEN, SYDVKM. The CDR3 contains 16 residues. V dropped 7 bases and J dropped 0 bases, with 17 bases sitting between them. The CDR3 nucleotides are TGTGCCAGCATCACTTCCGGGGGCGCTAGCACAGATACGCAGTATTTT. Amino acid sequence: CASITSGGASTDTQYF.

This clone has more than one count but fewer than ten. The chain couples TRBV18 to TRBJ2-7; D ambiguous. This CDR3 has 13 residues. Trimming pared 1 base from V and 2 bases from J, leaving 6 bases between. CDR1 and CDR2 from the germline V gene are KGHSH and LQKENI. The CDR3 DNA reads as TGTGCCAGCTCACCACGAGGCGCCTACGAGCAGTACTTC. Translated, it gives CASSPRGAYEQYF.

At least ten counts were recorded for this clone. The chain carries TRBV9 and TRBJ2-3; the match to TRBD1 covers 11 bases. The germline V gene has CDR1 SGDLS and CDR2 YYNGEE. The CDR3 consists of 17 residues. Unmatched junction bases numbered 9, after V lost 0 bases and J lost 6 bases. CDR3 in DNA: TGTGCCAGCAGCGTAGCATCATGGACAGGGGGCTGGGATACGCAGTATTTT. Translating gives CASSVASWTGGWDTQYF. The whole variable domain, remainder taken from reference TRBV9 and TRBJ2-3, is DSGVTQTPKHLITATGQRVTLRCSPRSGDLSVYWYQQSLDQGLQFLIQYYNGEERAKGNILERFSAQQFPDLHSELNLSSLELGDSALYFCASSVASWTGGWDTQYFGPGTRLTVL.

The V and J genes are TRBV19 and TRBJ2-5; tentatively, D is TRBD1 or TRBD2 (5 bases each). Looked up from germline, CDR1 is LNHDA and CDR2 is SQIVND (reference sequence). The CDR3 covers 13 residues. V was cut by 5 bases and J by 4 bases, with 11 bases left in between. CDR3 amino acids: CASSDTGTETQYF. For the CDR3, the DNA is TGTGCCAGTAGTGATACCGGGACAGAGACCCAGTACTTC.